The next 28 T cell receptor beta chains were all read from a single sample in a study of T-cell memory formation after mild COVID-19. Each CDR3 protein is one row after TCRdb ran MiXCR on the 5' RACE reads. The table records roughly 180,000 distinct CDR3 sequences, under 14% of them present only once. Sequenced sample: PBMCs or a T cell subset sorted from them (not recorded which). Receptors originate from a man aged 18 to 29 who had mild COVID-19 (a few samples of this study predate the infection). Cell type and time point are not known.

Turning to this clonotype: Given a much more abundant clone one base away, this may be a read error. This sequence joins TRBV5-1 and TRBJ1-1; tentative D call: TRBD1 (5 bases). V lost 5 bases and J lost 1, with 24 bases in between. The CDR3 is 18 amino acids. Germline assignment: CDR1 SGHRS and CDR2 YFSETQ. The CDR3 sequence: CASSFELRGPYPNTEAFF. The CDR3 DNA reads as TGCGCCAGCAGTTTTGAATTACGGGGCCCATACCCGAACACTGAAGCTTTCTTT.

This clonotype was detected a few times. V and J are TRBV20-1 and TRBJ1-1, with D possibly TRBD1 on 5 matching bases. Per germline, CDR1 DFQATT and CDR2 SNEGSKA (reference sequence). CDR3 length: 14 residues. The V gene lost 0 bases and the J gene lost 3 bases, with 11 bases spanning the gap. CDR3 amino acids: CSARDRLGDTEAFF. The CDR3 DNA is TGCAGTGCTAGAGACCGGTTGGGGGACACTGAAGCTTTCTTT.

This clonotype has only a few counts. The chain uses TRBV4-3 and TRBJ2-1, with D unresolved. Germline CDR1 reads LGHNA; CDR2 reads YSLEER. This CDR3 spans 13 amino acids. V was clipped by 0 bases and J by 5 bases, with 5 bases between them. CDR3 in DNA: TGCGCCAGCAGCCAAGATTGGGACAATGAGCAGTTCTTC. This gives the protein CASSQDWDNEQFF.

V and J are TRBV5-6 and TRBJ1-2; the match to TRBD1 covers 8 bases. This CDR3 contains 13 residues. V was pared by 4 bases and J by 11 bases, with 10 bases of the junction left unmatched. From germline, CDR1 is SGHDT and CDR2 YYEEEE. The CDR3 reads CASSPLDRGWYTF. CDR3 nucleotides: TGTGCCAGCAGCCCTCTAGACAGGGGATGGTACACCTTC.

This clonotype was seen repeatedly, ten times or more. V is TRBV11-2 and J is TRBJ2-5; D not certain. The CDR3 runs 12 residues. The V and J ends lost 4 bases and 1 base respectively, with 4 bases between them. Germline CDR1 and CDR2: SGHAT and FQNNGV. CDR3 amino acids: CASSWVQETQYF. CDR3 bases: TGTGCCAGCAGCTGGGTCCAAGAGACCCAGTACTTC.

This sequence joins TRBV7-8 and TRBJ1-1; D gene uncertain. Germline V gene lookup returns CDR1 SGHVS and CDR2 FQNEAQ. This CDR3 contains 13 residues. V lost 1 base and J lost 1, with 4 bases in between. The CDR3 is CASSLVPNTEAFF. The DNA of the CDR3 is TGTGCCAGCAGCTTAGTCCCGAACACTGAAGCTTTCTTT.

This clonotype came up many times. This chain connects TRBV12-3 or TRBV12-4 to TRBJ2-5, with D unresolved. This CDR3 is built from 12 residues. V lost 8 bases, J lost 0 bases, and 7 bases lay in between. The chain's CDR3 is CASGLDQETQYF. Here the CDR3 DNA reads TGTGCCAGCGGGCTAGACCAAGAGACCCAGTACTTC.

Only a few counts were recorded for this clonotype. V and J are TRBV12-3 or TRBV12-4 and TRBJ2-3; 9 bases agree with TRBD1. The CDR3 sequence is 14 residues long. Trimming at V came to 5 bases and at J to 6 bases, leaving 6 bases not matched to a gene. The CDR3 reads CASSPGTGRDTQYF. CDR3 nucleotide sequence: TGTGCCAGCAGTCCCGGGACAGGGAGGGATACGCAGTATTTT.

The chain carries TRBV20-1 and TRBJ2-5; the D gene is possibly TRBD1 (5 bases). The CDR3 covers 14 residues. CDR1 and CDR2 from the germline V gene are DFQATT and SNEGSKA (reference sequence). Between the trimmed V and J ends, which lost 2 bases and 3 bases, there was a span of 13 bases. CDR3 sequence reads: CSARSRQGEETQYF. CDR3 in DNA: TGCAGTGCTAGATCTCGGCAGGGTGAAGAGACCCAGTACTTC.

In its sample, this clonotype was seen a few times. The chain employs TRBV7-9 and TRBJ1-4; D ambiguous. Germline V gene lookup returns CDR1 SEHNR and CDR2 FQNEAQ (reference sequence). The V end lost 6 bases, the J end lost 6 bases, and 11 bases lay between the germline ends. This CDR3 has 13 amino acids. The CDR3 bases are TGTGCCAGCAGGTCTGTCCCGGATGAAAAACTGTTTTTT. Translation gives CASRSVPDEKLFF.

This chain joins TRBV11-2 and TRBJ2-7; 7 bases match TRBD1. V shed 4 bases and J 3 bases; nucleotides not matched to a gene: 9. The length of the CDR3 is 15 residues. Germline assignment: CDR1 SGHAT and CDR2 FQNNGV. Here the CDR3 reads CASSSIRDRDYEQYF. The DNA for the CDR3 is TGTGCCAGCAGCTCTATCCGGGACAGAGACTACGAGCAGTACTTC.

In its sample, this clonotype was seen many times. The CDR3 loop is CASSQARGATDTQYF. CDR3 nucleotide sequence: TGCGCCAGCAGCCAAGCAAGGGGGGCCACAGATACGCAGTATTTT. The gene calls are TRBV4-3 and TRBJ2-3; D might be TRBD1 or TRBD2, each matching 6 bases. The V end was cut by 1 base, the J end by 2 bases, with 10 bases between. The CDR3 length is 15 residues. The germline gives CDR1 LGHNA, CDR2 YSLEER.

This clonotype has only a few counts. The CDR3 sequence is CAIRDGTVSYGYTF. In DNA, the CDR3 is TGTGCCATCAGGGACGGGACAGTGTCTTATGGCTACACCTTC. The chain combines TRBV10-3 with TRBJ1-2, with TRBD1 identical over 7 bases. Germline CDR1 is ENHRY and CDR2 is SYGVKD. The CDR3 runs to 14 residues. V lost 6 bases to trimming and J lost 5 bases; unmatched junction nucleotides: 9.

This clonotype was recorded a few times. The V and J genes are TRBV7-2 and TRBJ1-1, with a tentative D call TRBD1 (6 bases). Between the trimmed V and J ends, which lost 6 bases and 11 bases, there was a span of 16 bases. Germline V gene data show CDR1 as SGHTA and CDR2 as FQGNSA. The CDR3 is made up of 12 amino acids. CDR3 amino acids: CASSRGGGHAFF. The CDR3 DNA is TGTGCCAGCAGTCGAGGGGGGGGCCACGCTTTCTTT.

This clonotype was counted between two and nine times. The chain is built from TRBV5-5 and TRBJ2-7; D is unclear. The length of the CDR3 is 12 residues. Germline V lookup: CDR1 SGHKS, CDR2 YYEKEE (reference sequence). Trimming took off 2 bases at V and 5 bases at J, with 8 bases between the two ends. The CDR3 coding sequence is TGTGCCAGCAGCTTTACGACTGACGAGCAGTACTTC. Residues: CASSFTTDEQYF.

A few counts support this clonotype. The rearrangement links TRBV5-1 to TRBJ2-5; D possibly matches TRBD1 or TRBD2 (5 bases each). Looked up from germline, CDR1 is SGHRS and CDR2 is YFSETQ. CDR3 length equals 15 residues. Trimming removed 4 bases from V and 1 base from J, with 14 bases in between. Here the CDR3 DNA reads TGCGCCAGCAGCCCCCGAGCAGGGACCCAAGAGACCCAGTACTTC. It specifies CASSPRAGTQETQYF.

The chain joins TRBV5-1 to TRBJ2-5; 7 nucleotides agree with TRBD1. The germline V gene encodes CDR1 SGHRS and CDR2 YFSETQ. This CDR3 is built from 14 residues. V was clipped by 4 bases and J by 1 base; unmatched bases: 4. The CDR3 region is CASSIQGVQETQYF. The CDR3 coding sequence is TGCGCCAGCAGCATTCAGGGGGTCCAAGAGACCCAGTACTTC.

V is TRBV7-2 and J is TRBJ1-5; 7 bases agree with TRBD1. The V and J ends lost 6 bases and 2 bases, in that order; junction bases with no gene match: 4. Germline-derived CDR1 and CDR2 are SGHTA and FQGNSA. CDR3 size: 14 residues. The CDR3 protein is CASSIDRGNQPQHF. In DNA form, the CDR3 reads TGTGCCAGCAGTATCGACAGGGGCAATCAGCCCCAGCATTTT.

The genes are TRBV20-1 and TRBJ2-5, with 15 bases that match TRBD2. Germline CDR1 and CDR2: DFQATT and SNEGSKA (reference sequence). V was pared by 0 bases and J by 7 bases, with 3 bases of the junction left unmatched. The CDR3 sequence is 15 residues long. CDR3 in DNA: TGCAGTGCTAGAGAACCGGGACTAGCGGGGGGGACCCAGTACTTC. This encodes CSAREPGLAGGTQYF.

This clonotype turned up a few times. The V call is TRBV19, the J call TRBJ1-1, with a possible D match to TRBD1 (6 bases). In germline, CDR1 is LNHDA, CDR2 SQIVND (reference sequence). Trimming took 4 bases from V and 1 from J, leaving 10 bases between them. CDR3 length: 14 amino acids. The CDR3 spells CASSRTATNTEAFF. CDR3 DNA: TGTGCCAGTAGTAGGACAGCAACGAACACTGAAGCTTTCTTT.

This clonotype turned up a few times. The rearrangement links TRBV5-1 to TRBJ2-5; the D is unclear. The ends were cut back, 0 bases at V and 5 bases at J, with 5 bases in the middle. The CDR3 covers 12 residues. Germline loops: CDR1 SGHRS, CDR2 YFSETQ. CDR3: CASSLGWETQYF. The CDR3 region has the DNA TGCGCCAGCAGCTTGGGTTGGGAGACCCAGTACTTC.

This clonotype was picked up a small number of times. The chain recombines TRBV5-1 with TRBJ2-3; 13 positions agree with TRBD2. Germline lookup yields CDR1 SGHRS and CDR2 YFSETQ. V was clipped by 4 bases and J by 1 base; unmatched bases: 3. This CDR3 is 16 amino acids long. The CDR3 loop is CASSMGLAGRTDTQYF. For the CDR3, the DNA is TGCGCCAGCAGCATGGGACTAGCGGGGCGCACAGATACGCAGTATTTT.

This chain joins TRBV11-2 and TRBJ2-1; 7 bases are a match to TRBD1. J lost 3 bases, V lost 2 bases, and 4 bases had no gene match. CDR1 SGHAT and CDR2 FQNNGV come from the germline V gene. CDR3 length: 15 amino acids. CDR3 bases: TGTGCCAGCAGCTTAAGACAGGGATTCTACAATGAGCAGTTCTTC. Amino acid sequence: CASSLRQGFYNEQFF.

The rearrangement joins TRBV20-1 to TRBJ1-3, with 7 bases fitting TRBD1. The CDR3 is made up of 14 amino acids. Germline V CDR1 and CDR2: DFQATT, SNEGSKA (reference sequence). Losses at the gene ends were 3 bases for V and 0 bases for J; bases not matched to a gene: 2. CDR3: CSASRDSSGNTIYF. For the CDR3, the DNA is TGCAGTGCTAGCCGGGACAGCTCTGGAAACACCATATATTTT.

The table lists this clonotype with a few counts. The chain couples TRBV4-3 to TRBJ1-6; perhaps TRBD1 as D (5 bases). CDR3 length equals 15 residues. Germline CDR1 is LGHNA and CDR2 is YSLEER. V was trimmed by 0 bases and J by 10 bases, leaving 13 bases between them. CDR3 region: CASSQEKGSGSPLHF. The CDR3 coding sequence is TGCGCCAGCAGCCAAGAGAAGGGGTCTGGGTCACCCCTCCACTTT.

This clonotype turned up a few times. This chain uses TRBV5-1 with TRBJ2-7; D might be TRBD1 (6 bases). Germline lookup yields CDR1 SGHRS and CDR2 YFSETQ. V was clipped by 8 bases and J by 2 bases, with 23 bases between them. CDR3 size: 16 residues. CDR3 in DNA: TGCGCCAGTCAGCAGGGGTCAGGCCGATTCGCCTACGAGCAGTACTTC. As protein: CASQQGSGRFAYEQYF. Variable domain in full (rest from reference TRBV5-1 and TRBJ2-7): KAGVTQTPRYLIKTRGQQVTLSCSPISGHRSVSWYQQTPGQGLQFLFEYFSETQRNKGNFPGRFSGRQFSNSRSEMNVSTLELGDSALYLCASQQGSGRFAYEQYFGPGTRLTVT.

This clonotype was seen many times. V is TRBV5-5 and J is TRBJ2-3; a weak D match, TRBD2 (6 bases). This CDR3 spans 15 amino acids. Germline values: CDR1 SGHKS, CDR2 YYEKEE (reference sequence). V gave up 6 bases and J gave up 2 bases, with 16 bases separating them. Here the CDR3 DNA reads TGTGCCAGCACGACGACCGGGACTCACACAGATACGCAGTATTTT. This encodes CASTTTGTHTDTQYF. Using reference TRBV5-5 and TRBJ2-3 for the parts outside the CDR3, the full variable domain is DAGVTQSPTHLIKTRGQQVTLRCSPISGHKSVSWYQQVLGQGPQFIFQYYEKEERGRGNFPDRFSARQFPNYSSELNVNALLLGDSALYLCASTTTGTHTDTQYFGPGTRLTVL.

This clonotype was counted many times. V usage is TRBV7-7 and J usage is TRBJ2-1, with 13 bases lining up with TRBD2. The CDR3 has 16 amino acids. The junction had 8 bases not matched to a gene; V was cut back by 5 bases and J by 7 bases. Per germline, CDR1 SSHAT and CDR2 FNYEAQ (reference sequence). The CDR3 region has the DNA TGTGCCAGCAGCGCGGTACTAGCGGGGGGGCCGAATGAGCAGTTCTTC. Encoded protein: CASSAVLAGGPNEQFF. The full variable domain, with the rest looked up from reference TRBV7-7 and TRBJ2-1, is GAGVSQSPRYKVTKRGQDVTLRCDPISSHATLYWYQQALGQGPEFLTYFNYEAQPDKSGLPSDRFSAERPEGSISTLTIQRTEQRDSAMYRCASSAVLAGGPNEQFFGPGTRLTVL.